The 8 T cell receptor beta chains reported below all come from one sample, sequenced in a study of blood T cells in healthy people across ages. Primed by a sample-barcoded 5' primer and a J-beta primer mix, a second PCR proceeded for roughly 6 to 12 cycles. TCRdb itself ran the 5' RACE reads through MiXCR, one entry per CDR3 protein. Here the sample spans some 550,000 distinct CDR3 sequences, 40% to 55% being singletons. The specimen was blood. The receptors come from a man at least 80 years old in good health.

This clonotype was picked up a small number of times. The DNA of the CDR3 is TGCGCCAGCAGCTTCGCTAGCCCTCGCACAGATACGCAGTATTTT. Translation: CASSFASPRTDTQYF. The chain uses TRBV5-1 and TRBJ2-3, with TRBD2 as a possible D gene (5 bases). This CDR3 is 15 amino acids long. Germline CDR1 is SGHRS and CDR2 is YFSETQ. Trimming cost V 2 bases and J 1 base, with 11 bases left between them.

The CDR3 reads CASGRQTPPYEQYF. Written as DNA, the CDR3 is TGTGCCAGCGGCCGACAGACACCTCCCTACGAGCAGTACTTC. V usage is TRBV5-5 and J usage is TRBJ2-7; TRBD1 might be the D (5 bases). CDR3 length equals 14 residues. Germline assignment: CDR1 SGHKS and CDR2 YYEKEE (reference sequence). The V and J ends lost 7 bases and 2 bases respectively, with 16 bases between them.

The chain links TRBV7-2 to TRBJ2-5, with a tentative D call TRBD2 (6 bases). The CDR3 extends over 14 amino acids. In germline, CDR1 is SGHTA, CDR2 FQGNSA. V lost 3 bases and J lost 1, with 9 bases in between. CDR3 DNA sequence: TGTGCCAGCAGCTTCCTCGGGAGCCAAGAGACCCAGTACTTC. Translation: CASSFLGSQETQYF. The entire variable domain, with the rest obtained from reference TRBV7-2 and TRBJ2-5, is as follows: GAGVSQSPSNKVTEKGKDVELRCDPISGHTALYWYRQSLGQGLEFLIYFQGNSAPDKSGLPSDRFSAERTGGSVSTLTIQRTQQEDSAVYLCASSFLGSQETQYFGPGTRLLVL.

The rearrangement links TRBV7-2 to TRBJ2-1; tentatively, D is TRBD2 (6 bases). Germline V lookup: CDR1 SGHTA, CDR2 FQGNSA. Between the trimmed V and J ends, which lost 4 bases and 4 bases, there was a span of 14 bases. The CDR3 is 15 amino acids. As DNA, the CDR3 is TGTGCCAGCAGCTCTATTGGCGGGGTTTACAATGAGCAGTTCTTC. It is translated as CASSSIGGVYNEQFF.

This clonotype was found a few times. V usage is TRBV19 and J usage is TRBJ2-7; TRBD1 or TRBD2 may be the D gene (5 bases each). The CDR3 has 13 amino acids. CDR1 and CDR2 (germline): LNHDA, SQIVND (reference sequence). Trimming pared 5 bases from V and 3 bases from J, leaving 11 bases between. The CDR3 region has the DNA TGTGCCAGTAGTCGGGACGGAATCTACGAGCAGTACTTC. Its translation: CASSRDGIYEQYF. Variable domain in full (rest from reference TRBV19 and TRBJ2-7): DGGITQSPKYLFRKEGQNVTLSCEQNLNHDAMYWYRQDPGQGLRLIYYSQIVNDFQKGDIAEGYSVSREKKESFPLTVTSAQKNPTAFYLCASSRDGIYEQYFGPGTRLTVT.

This rearrangement joins TRBV7-8 to TRBJ1-2; TRBD1 agrees at 7 bases. With V trimmed by 2 bases and J by 8 bases, 5 bases remained unmatched. Looked up from germline, CDR1 is SGHVS and CDR2 is FQNEAQ. The CDR3 extends over 13 amino acids. The CDR3 nucleotides are TGTGCCAGCAGCTTACCTTCCAGGGGGGGCTACACCTTC. Its translation is CASSLPSRGGYTF.

The chain carries TRBV6-2 or TRBV6-3 and TRBJ2-1, with 7 bases matching TRBD2. V dropped 7 bases and J dropped 0; count of bases not matched to a gene: 15. The CDR3 is 18 residues long. Germline V CDR1 and CDR2: MNHEY, SVGEGT. DNA for the CDR3: TGTGCCAGCAATCACCACTTTGGCGGGGGTGACTCCTACAATGAGCAGTTCTTC. This encodes CASNHHFGGGDSYNEQFF.

The V call is TRBV3-1, the J call TRBJ2-3; TRBD2 aligns across 12 bases. Germline assignment: CDR1 LGHDT and CDR2 YNNKEL (reference sequence). V lost 2 bases and J lost 4; bases outside the gene matches: 7. The CDR3 runs 17 residues. For the CDR3, the DNA is TGTGCCAGCAGCCAATTCCTAGCGGGGGGGGGAGCAGATACGCAGTATTTT. As protein: CASSQFLAGGGADTQYF.